This T cell receptor beta chain derives from a study of graft-versus-host responses after intestinal transplantation. Study-level background: The transplants performed in recipients were multivisceral, liver-intestinal, or isolated intestinal. Anti-thymocyte globulin served as induction for all recipients, who then took tacrolimus and steroids for about three years. Whole-study results and caveats: GvH clone levels peaked in circulation, and this peak was associated with early post-transplant HvG declines.

V gave up 0 bases and J gave up 1 base; unmatched junction bases: 12. Germline-derived CDR1 and CDR2 are MGHRA and YSYEKL. The CDR3 extends over 18 amino acids. Generated by immunoSEQ multiplex PCR, the TCRdb table keeps only in-frame clones and is missing some. There are over 80,000 clones in the sample; roughly 91% occur only once, and about 0.18% lies in the top ten. In the case of this clone: What it binds is unknown.

The chain joins TRBV4-1 to TRBJ2-7; 7 bases fit TRBD1. The receptor comes from a human donor who was the organ donor for an intestinal transplant. The sequenced sample was unstimulated CD4+ T cells sorted from spleen or lymph node cells, obtained before transplant. The CDR3 nucleotides read TGCGCCAGCAGCCAAGACCAGGCCGGGACAGCCGATTCCTACGAGCAGTACTTC. Encoded protein: CASSQDQAGTADSYEQYF.